This TCR beta chain was sequenced for a study of shared clonotypes between healthy human individuals. Notes on the study in general: Sampling used blood alone; tissue repertoires probably differ. Larger estimated richness was generally recorded for naive subsets relative to memory subsets. Four donors held around 5% of naive CD4 clonotypes in common.

Naive CD8 cells were CD45RO-negative, positively selected for CCR7, excluding terminally differentiated effector memory CD45RA+ cells. V dropped 1 base and J dropped 6 bases, with 4 bases sitting between them. CDR1 and CDR2 from the germline V gene are SGHTA and FQGTGA. CDR3 length: 12 amino acids. Details on this clone: Its antigen is undetermined.

Researchers ran the assay at a deep level. Some clones are missing from TCRdb's copy, which holds only in-frame ones; the method was immunoSEQ multiplex PCR. The sample has about 2,200,000 clones, under 95% seen once. This chain connects TRBV7-3 to TRBJ2-1, with unresolved D. The sequenced sample consisted of naive CD8+ T cells from PBMCs. This clonotype was obtained from a man between 18 and 35 years old in good health. Some clones in this sample may be carry-over from other donors' samples. In nucleotides, the CDR3 is TGTGCCAGCAGCTTAAAGGGCAATGAGCAGTTCTTC. Its translation is CASSLKGNEQFF.